This record covers a single T cell receptor beta chain. Its specific antigen is unknown. Base qualities are missing; no much larger clone stands one base away. The sample's treatment or condition label, decoded: about 20 received Ad26.COV2.S at low or high dose, single or two shots; about 5 received placebo; per-sample allocation not given. For vaccine and placebo recipients, the sequenced repertoires came from samples collected on day 63 after the first injection. Between 29 July and 7 August 2020, Cohort 1b enrolled about two dozen adults aged 18-55 years at one site in Boston, USA. Ad26.COV2.S was a replication-incompetent adenovirus type 26 vector expressing a prefusion-stabilized SARS-CoV-2 spike protein from the original Wuhan strain. The source of the sample is a study of Ad26.COV2.S vaccination and SARS-CoV-2 variants (dated by TCRdb to the early 2020s). As for the study more broadly: Donors in the vaccine arm were drawn from COV1001, a multicentre, randomized, double-blind, placebo-controlled phase I-IIa trial testing Ad26.COV2.S in healthy adults. Ad26.COV2.S was administered intramuscularly at 5 x 10^10 or 1 x 10^11 viral particles, either as a single shot or as two shots given 56 days apart. Sequencing of the TCRbeta repertoire served to evaluate the specificity and breadth of SARS-CoV-2-reactive T cell receptors following Ad26.COV2.S vaccination. Trial participants were randomized into five groups of five: low-dose or high-dose Ad26.COV2.S given once or twice, or placebo on both occasions. The TCR-sequenced set comprised around 30 samples: some 20 Ad26.COV2.S vaccine recipients, 5 placebo recipients and 8 SARS-CoV-2 convalescent individuals. Investigators remained blinded to trial group allocation during experiments and outcome assessment. The study at large found these results: Comparing responses between vaccine doses or regimens was not something the study was powered to do. After vaccination, substantial breadth of spike-specific CD8+ and CD4+ T cell responses was reported. Comparable non-spike TCR breadth was observed between vaccine and placebo recipients, consistent with only spike being contained in the vaccine. It was noted by the authors that total T cell responses may have been underestimated by the TCR breadth and depth analyses. Higher spike-specific TCR breadth was observed in Ad26.COV2.S recipients than in placebo recipients (P = 0.0014).

The immunoSEQ Assay was used to sequence TCRbeta CDR3 regions. After extraction, genomic DNA underwent amplification by bias-controlled multiplex PCR, followed by high-throughput sequencing. Processing in the source paper ran as follows. To quantify the absolute abundance of every unique TCRbeta CDR3 region, sequences were collapsed and filtered. T cell fraction was estimated by normalizing TCRbeta template counts to usable DNA, which was measured by amplifying reference genes present in all nucleated cells. Repertoire TCRs were annotated as SARS-CoV-2-specific by exact matching of V gene, CDR3 amino acid sequence and J gene to a known reactive TCR set. The reference SARS-CoV-2 TCR set was obtained from MIRA and was filtered for enrichment in COVID-19-positive ImmuneCODE repertoires, whereby public or cross-reactive TCRs were removed. Using the MIRA antigens, annotated TCRs were further analysed by specific ORF or by position within an ORF. Breadth was defined as annotated unique rearrangements over total unique productive rearrangements; depth was the summed frequency of those rearrangements. Two-sided Wilcoxon rank-sum tests were used to compare TCR breadth between groups. TCRdb holds this immuneACCESS table with in-frame rearrangements only. Some clones are missing; in checked studies, unresolved V genes explain under half, and the rest has no known cause. V, J and clone size derive from that table, while D and trimming were established from the DNA sequence. This sample is represented by 250,000 to 300,000 clones; about 89% of them were singletons. The top ten hold more than 2.5% of the sample.

The TCR comes from a person aged 18 to 65 who received the Ad26.COV2.S COVID-19 vaccine or a placebo. This specimen was peripheral blood, taken in a trial of Ad26.COV2.S vaccine versus placebo.

This receptor has the CDR3 CASSLESVNEQYF. The nucleotides are TGCGCCAGCAGCTTGGAGTCAGTCAACGAGCAGTACTTC. The rearranged chain carries TRBV5-1 and TRBJ2-7; confidence is insufficient to name the D gene. CDR1 and CDR2 (SGHRS, YFSETQ) derive from the germline V gene. The junction carries 9 bases between V and J, which are trimmed by 0 bases and 5 bases respectively. The CDR3 contains 13 residues, cysteine and phenylalanine counted. CDR3 DNA only is kept here, 39 bases in frame from base 1.